The 15 T cell receptor beta chains given below trace back to one sample, sequenced in a study of blood T cell repertoires in COVID-19. Clones were read by immunoSEQ multiplex PCR, and TCRdb kept only the in-frame ones, dropping some. The sample gives some 150,000 clones, roughly 83% of which show up once; roughly 4.9% is in the top ten. Sequencing used peripheral blood. The origin of the receptors is an older woman with COVID-19, enrolled during active disease.

The chain carries TRBV2 and TRBJ1-1; D unclear. The CDR3 extends over 11 amino acids. CDR1 and CDR2 (germline): SNHLY, FYNNEI. The ends were cut back, 6 bases at V and 6 bases at J, with 8 bases in the middle. CDR3: CASSDNPEAFF. The CDR3 bases are TGTGCCAGCAGCGACAACCCTGAAGCTTTCTTT.

The chain links TRBV28 to TRBJ2-5; a weak D match, TRBD1 (6 bases). V gave up 8 bases and J gave up 2 bases, with 12 bases separating them. The CDR3 consists of 13 residues. The V gene's germline CDR1 is MDHEN and CDR2 SYDVKM. The CDR3 loop is CASSRTDQETQYF. CDR3 nucleotides: TGTGCCAGCTCCCGGACAGATCAAGAGACCCAGTACTTC.

This clone was seen more than once but under ten times. The chain carries TRBV6-5 and TRBJ1-2; D is perhaps TRBD1 (6 bases). Germline V gene data show CDR1 as MNHEY and CDR2 as SVGAGI. The CDR3 runs to 14 residues. The V and J ends lost 6 bases and 2 bases respectively, with 13 bases between them. CDR3 residues: CASSSSTGNYGYTF. CDR3 sequence (DNA): TGTGCCAGCAGCAGCTCAACAGGGAACTATGGCTACACCTTC.

This clone occurred once. The chain combines TRBV19 with TRBJ2-7, with a possible D match to TRBD1 (7 bases). CDR1 LNHDA and CDR2 SQIVND come from the germline V gene (reference sequence). The CDR3 has 15 amino acids. V lost 3 bases and J 4 bases, leaving 16 bases between the germline ends. CDR3 loop: CASSIRAGGLYEQYF. CDR3 in DNA: TGTGCCAGTAGTATTCGGGCAGGGGGACTTTACGAGCAGTACTTC.

The table lists this clone with a count of one. The chain couples TRBV19 to TRBJ1-1; 7 nucleotides line up with TRBD1. V dropped 6 bases and J dropped 1; count of bases not matched to a gene: 5. The CDR3 has 14 amino acids. The germline V gene encodes CDR1 LNHDA and CDR2 SQIVND (reference sequence). The CDR3 loop reads CASRETGPNTEAFF. CDR3 nucleotides: TGTGCCAGTAGGGAGACAGGGCCGAACACTGAAGCTTTCTTT. The full variable domain, rest sourced from reference TRBV19 and TRBJ1-1, is DGGITQSPKYLFRKEGQNVTLSCEQNLNHDAMYWYRQDPGQGLRLIYYSQIVNDFQKGDIAEGYSVSREKKESFPLTVTSAQKNPTAFYLCASRETGPNTEAFFGQGTRLTVV.

This clone was observed once. The rearrangement uses TRBV29-1 and TRBJ1-1, with TRBD1 identical over 12 bases. V lost 3 bases, J lost 5 bases, and 4 bases stayed unmatched. CDR3 length equals 14 residues. Per germline, CDR1 SQVTM and CDR2 ANQGSEA. CDR3 loop: CSVDGTGGRTEAFF. The CDR3 DNA reads TGCAGCGTTGACGGGACAGGGGGCCGGACTGAAGCTTTCTTT.

The table lists this clone with a count of one. This chain connects TRBV12-5 to TRBJ1-2, with D possibly being TRBD1 (5 bases). V dropped 6 bases and J dropped 8 bases, with 13 bases sitting between them. Germline V gene sequence: CDR1 LGHNT, CDR2 FRNRAP. The CDR3 extends over 12 amino acids. The CDR3 sequence is CASGLDTFGYTF. In nucleotides, the CDR3 is TGTGCTAGTGGCCTGGACACCTTCGGCTACACCTTC.

The rearrangement links TRBV9 to TRBJ1-2; maybe TRBD1 (5 bases). Germline values: CDR1 SGDLS, CDR2 YYNGEE. V gave up 1 base and J gave up 4 bases, with 8 bases separating them. The CDR3 runs to 13 residues. This chain's CDR3 is CASSVQGAYGYTF. Written as DNA, the CDR3 is TGTGCCAGCAGCGTACAGGGTGCCTATGGCTACACCTTC.

The V gene is TRBV2, the J gene TRBJ2-7; TRBD1 matches at 9 bases. The germline V gene encodes CDR1 SNHLY and CDR2 FYNNEI. The CDR3 contains 15 residues. V lost 5 bases to trimming and J lost 4 bases; unmatched junction nucleotides: 9. The CDR3 sequence is CASSPDRGGRYEQYF. CDR3 DNA sequence: TGTGCCAGCAGTCCGGACAGGGGAGGGCGATACGAGCAGTACTTC. The whole variable domain, filled in from reference TRBV2 and TRBJ2-7, reads EPEVTQTPSHQVTQMGQEVILRCVPISNHLYFYWYRQILGQKVEFLVSFYNNEISEKSEIFDDQFSVERPDGSNFTLKIRSTKLEDSAMYFCASSPDRGGRYEQYFGPGTRLTVT.

V and J are TRBV6-1 and TRBJ1-4, with 8 bases aligning to TRBD1. There are 15 residues in the CDR3. Germline V gene sequence: CDR1 MNHNS, CDR2 SASEGT. Trimming cost V 0 bases and J 8 bases; bases outside gene matches: 5. The CDR3 DNA is TGTGCCAGCAGTGAAGCGGACAGGGCGGGCGAAAAACTGTTTTTT. Its protein is CASSEADRAGEKLFF.

The chain joins TRBV28 to TRBJ1-3, with 7 bases fitting TRBD1. Germline-derived CDR1 and CDR2 are MDHEN and SYDVKM. This CDR3 region has 13 residues. Trimming at V came to 4 bases and at J to 9 bases, leaving 6 bases not matched to a gene. The DNA for the CDR3 is TGTGCCAGCAGTTCGGGACAGCCTGGCACCATATATTTT. Protein: CASSSGQPGTIYF.

The V call is TRBV7-9, the J call TRBJ1-1; D is uncertain. The germline V gene encodes CDR1 SEHNR and CDR2 FQNEAQ (reference sequence). V was trimmed by 6 bases and J by 3 bases, leaving 8 bases between them. This CDR3 has 12 amino acids. CDR3 amino acids: CASSSPDTEAFF. The CDR3 region has the DNA TGTGCCAGCAGTTCCCCCGACACTGAAGCTTTCTTT.

V usage is TRBV5-1 and J usage is TRBJ1-5, with 11 bases matching TRBD1. The CDR3 is 15 amino acids. The germline gives CDR1 SGHRS, CDR2 YFSETQ. With V trimmed by 3 bases and J by 4 bases, 3 bases remained unmatched. CDR3 DNA: TGCGCCAGCAGCTCGGGACAGGGGGATAATCAGCCCCAGCATTTT. Its protein is CASSSGQGDNQPQHF.

The V call is TRBV14, the J call TRBJ2-7; 7 bases match TRBD2. Looked up from germline, CDR1 is SGHDN and CDR2 is FVKESK. The length of the CDR3 is 15 residues. With V trimmed by 4 bases and J by 7 bases, 13 bases remained unmatched. CDR3 coding DNA: TGTGCCAGCAGCCCGAGCGGGACGGCGAAGTTGGAGCAGTACTTC. It is translated as CASSPSGTAKLEQYF.

The table lists this clone with a few counts. This chain connects TRBV4-1 to TRBJ1-2; 9 bases align to TRBD1. Germline V gene sequence: CDR1 MGHRA, CDR2 YSYEKL. V was pared by 4 bases and J by 2 bases, with 2 bases of the junction left unmatched. The CDR3 loop spans 14 amino acids. In DNA, the CDR3 is TGCGCCAGCAGCCTGGGACAGGGAAACTATGGCTACACCTTC. Protein sequence: CASSLGQGNYGYTF.